These T cell receptor beta chains were read from a single sample in a study of T cells in Graves' hyperthyroidism and ophthalmopathy. TCRdb called the multiplex PCR reads again in MiXCR, with one record for every CDR3 protein. The sample holds roughly 380,000 distinct CDR3 sequences, around 15% seen once. What was sequenced was blood. The receptors were gathered from a woman between 18 and 29 years old with Graves' hyperthyroidism. Both conserved end residues are part of each CDR3. Fields, in order: J gene, V gene, CDR3 protein.

TRBJ1-4,TRBV5-1,CASSPGGREREKLFF
TRBJ1-1,TRBV28,CASGSWTEAFF
TRBJ1-5,TRBV12-3/TRBV12-4,CASGWAGGNQPQHF
TRBJ1-6,TRBV4-3,CASSQAGTDDSPLHF
TRBJ2-5,TRBV19,CASSPGGKAQYF
TRBJ1-2,TRBV6-2/TRBV6-3,CASSSGPFYGYTF
TRBJ1-1,TRBV7-6,CASSLGGRGMNTEAFF
TRBJ2-5,TRBV12-3/TRBV12-4,CASSHGLAGVAETQYF
TRBJ2-1,TRBV30,CAWKPRIPFSYNEQFF
TRBJ2-7,TRBV28,CASTTGGLGQYF
TRBJ2-4,TRBV13,CASSVTSVLAKNIQYF
TRBJ1-5,TRBV4-1,CASSQDTSPFRQPQHF
TRBJ2-5,TRBV12-3/TRBV12-4,CASSPEQDQETQYF
TRBJ1-1,TRBV10-3,CAISDGTVDTEAFF
TRBJ1-4,TRBV9,CASSVEGAGDEKLFF
TRBJ2-7,TRBV4-2,CASSQGTGTSGEQYF
TRBJ2-1,TRBV9,CASSAGTSGTIEQFF
TRBJ2-7,TRBV28,CASSLDLAGGREQYF
TRBJ2-1,TRBV4-3,CASSRGTVYNEQFF
TRBJ1-2,TRBV30,CAWSEGVYGYTF
TRBJ2-7,TRBV13,CASSLGLAGGFGEQYF
TRBJ2-5,TRBV12-3/TRBV12-4,CASSLLLPPDRQETQYF
TRBJ2-7,TRBV19,CASSTQFRVTSGYEQYF
TRBJ1-1,TRBV2,CASSDRQGTTEAFF
TRBJ2-1,TRBV19,CASSIYGLAVDNEQFF
TRBJ2-3,TRBV30,CAWSVRGGITDTQYF
TRBJ2-5,TRBV9,CASSTQRTSVQETQYF
TRBJ2-1,TRBV11-2,CASSPDTEQFF
TRBJ1-6,TRBV5-1,CASSTGQATHNSPLHF
TRBJ2-3,TRBV27,CASSLREERGASTDTQYF
TRBJ2-1,TRBV30,CAWSVGLGLKGGEQFF
TRBJ2-1,TRBV28,CASSVPRGFLNEQFF
TRBJ2-1,TRBV19,CASSRQGPYNEQFF
TRBJ1-5,TRBV7-2,CASSLGAGASNQPQHF
TRBJ2-5,TRBV28,CASSSLGQGGKTQYF